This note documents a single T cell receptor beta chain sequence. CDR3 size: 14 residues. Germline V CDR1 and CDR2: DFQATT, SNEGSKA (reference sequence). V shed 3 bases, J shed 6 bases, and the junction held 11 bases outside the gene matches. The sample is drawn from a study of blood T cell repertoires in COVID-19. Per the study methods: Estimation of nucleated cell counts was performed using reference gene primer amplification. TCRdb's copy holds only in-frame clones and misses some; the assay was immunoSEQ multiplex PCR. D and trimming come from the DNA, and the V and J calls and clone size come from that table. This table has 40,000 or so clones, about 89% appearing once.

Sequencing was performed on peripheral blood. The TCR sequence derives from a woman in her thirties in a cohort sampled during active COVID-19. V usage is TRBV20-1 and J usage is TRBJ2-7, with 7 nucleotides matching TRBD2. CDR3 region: CSASLGGRGVEQYF. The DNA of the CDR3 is TGCAGTGCTAGTTTAGGCGGGAGAGGAGTCGAGCAGTACTTC.